This T cell receptor (beta chain) is drawn from a study of T cell changes during pregnancy in multiple sclerosis. CDR3 size: 18 residues. The V and J ends lost 1 base and 1 base, in that order; junction bases with no gene match: 10. Germline V gene sequence: CDR1 SGHRS, CDR2 YFSETQ. This table comes from immunoSEQ multiplex PCR, and its TCRdb copy is limited to in-frame clones, with some not included. This table has approximately 60,000 clones, 90% to 95% appearing once. This clonotype originated in a female donor with multiple sclerosis, enrolled in a pregnancy study. The chain joins TRBV5-1 to TRBJ2-3; 9 bases fit TRBD2. The sample was CD4+ T cells from peripheral blood mononuclear cells, taken in the second trimester of pregnancy. This CDR3 reads CASSLRGSGGAGTDTQYF. In DNA form, the CDR3 reads TGCGCCAGCAGCTTGAGGGGTAGCGGGGGAGCAGGCACAGATACGCAGTATTTT.